What follows are 2 T cell receptor beta chains derived from one specimen sequenced in a study of blood T cell repertoires in COVID-19 (dated by TCRdb to the early 2020s). Library creation used the immunoSEQ multiplex PCR assay. What TCRdb holds here is the immuneACCESS table cut down to in-frame rearrangements. Part of the clones is not present; checked against another copy, under half of the missing clones reflect an unresolved V gene, and the others are unexplained. This sample comprises some 110,000 clones, less than 85% of them detected only once. More than 13% of the sample belongs to the ten largest clones. The source material was peripheral blood. The source is a woman aged 60 to 75 with acute or convalescent COVID-19.

The gene calls are TRBV2 and TRBJ2-6; no clear D gene. V was shortened by 4 bases and J by 2 bases, with 6 bases between the two germline ends. In germline, CDR1 is SNHLY, CDR2 FYNNEI. This CDR3 region has 14 residues. CDR3 loop: CASSATAGANVLTF. The CDR3 DNA is TGTGCCAGCAGTGCTACAGCTGGGGCCAACGTCCTGACTTTC.

This chain connects TRBV20-1 to TRBJ2-1, with 10 nucleotides matching TRBD1. The trim removed 3 bases at V and 4 bases at J, leaving 9 bases unmatched. The CDR3 length is 16 residues. CDR1 is DFQATT, CDR2 SNEGSKA, per germline (reference sequence). CDR3 DNA: TGCAGTGCTAGTCCCCCCGGGACAGGGGATTACAATGAGCAGTTCTTC. It encodes CSASPPGTGDYNEQFF.